The subject of this entry is one TCR beta chain. V was cut by 2 bases and J by 0 bases, with 8 bases left in between. This CDR3 is 15 amino acids long. Germline CDR1 and CDR2: MNHEY and SVGAGI. Produced via immunoSEQ multiplex PCR; TCRdb's table is partial and in-frame only. The table has tens of thousands of clones, over 65% seen once. The entry originates in a study of blood T cell repertoires in COVID-19. The receptor comes from a woman in her seventies with acute or convalescent COVID-19. Sequencing input: peripheral blood. This chain joins TRBV6-5 and TRBJ2-1; a weak D match, TRBD1 (6 bases). Written as DNA, the CDR3 is TGTGCCAGCAGTTACGGGGGCAGCTCCTACAATGAGCAGTTCTTC. It encodes CASSYGGSSYNEQFF.